Below are 24 T cell receptor beta chains sequenced from a single sample in a study of T cells in Graves' hyperthyroidism and ophthalmopathy (dated 2019 in TCRdb). Library construction relied on multiplex PCR. The reads were generated on an Illumina HiSeq 2000. TCR beta CDR3 regions were amplified from RNA transcripts. The TCR CDR3 was subjected to a first round of RT-PCR using the HTBI primer set and the Qiagen OneStep RT-PCR kit. The public reads were quality trimmed at Q25 with fastp and then assembled into clones with MiXCR by TCRdb, keeping productive beta chains. Entries that share a CDR3 protein sequence are merged under the most common genes and DNA. The sample table shows 300,000 to 450,000 distinct CDR3 sequences, and roughly an eighth are seen once. Jointly, the top ten make up around a tenth of the sample. The source material was blood. The receptors stem from a woman between 18 and 30 years old with Graves' hyperthyroidism.

This clonotype was seen ten or more times. The V gene is TRBV6-2 or TRBV6-3, the J gene TRBJ1-5, with TRBD1 matching over 10 bases. V was pared by 6 bases and J by 9 bases, with 17 bases of the junction left unmatched. Germline CDR1 MNHEY, CDR2 SVGEGT. The CDR3 loop spans 17 amino acids. Written as DNA, the CDR3 is TGTGCCAGCAGCACGACAGGGGGCGTCCTCTCTTCGGGGCCCCAGCATTTT. Translated, it gives CASSTTGGVLSSGPQHF.

This clonotype was counted ten times or more. V usage is TRBV9 and J usage is TRBJ1-2; D is ambiguous. Trimming took off 5 bases at V and 8 bases at J, with 16 bases between the two ends. Germline V lookup: CDR1 SGDLS, CDR2 YYNGEE. This CDR3 comprises 13 residues. This CDR3 is CASSDYSFEGYTF. CDR3 nucleotide sequence: TGTGCCAGCAGTGATTATTCCTTCGAAGGCTACACCTTC.

There are many counts of this clonotype. The rearrangement links TRBV7-9 to TRBJ2-5; tentatively, D is TRBD1 or TRBD2 (6 bases each). CDR1 and CDR2 (germline): SEHNR, FQNEAQ (reference sequence). This CDR3 region has 14 residues. Trimming stripped 1 base from V and 5 bases from J, with 11 bases between. CDR3 amino acids: CASSLVTGGETQYF. For the CDR3, the DNA is TGTGCCAGCAGCTTAGTAACCGGGGGCGAGACCCAGTACTTC.

This chain uses TRBV29-1 with TRBJ2-5; 11 bases are a match to TRBD2. V trimming: 6 bases; J trimming: 1 base; junction bases outside the gene matches: 4. CDR3 length: 14 amino acids. Germline CDR1 and CDR2: SQVTM and ANQGSEA. Here the CDR3 DNA reads TGCAGCGTGACGGGGACTAGCGGCCAAGAGACCCAGTACTTC. This encodes CSVTGTSGQETQYF. Full variable domain (missing parts from reference TRBV29-1 and TRBJ2-5): SAVISQKPSRDICQRGTSLTIQCQVDSQVTMMFWYRQQPGQSLTLIATANQGSEATYESGFVIDKFPISRPNLTFSTLTVSNMSPEDSSIYLCSVTGTSGQETQYFGPGTRLLVL.

This clonotype was seen at least ten times. The V gene is TRBV20-1, the J gene TRBJ2-3, with 8 bases identical to TRBD2. In germline, CDR1 is DFQATT, CDR2 SNEGSKA (reference sequence). Trimming cost V 6 bases and J 2 bases; bases outside gene matches: 4. This CDR3 has 13 residues. The DNA for the CDR3 is TGCAGTGCGGAAGCGGGGGTCACAGATACGCAGTATTTT. It codes for CSAEAGVTDTQYF.

As regards this clonotype: The junction and the germline gene differ at one end; a read error may be behind it. J is TRBJ1-1 and V is TRBV12-3 or TRBV12-4; unclear D gene. CDR3 length equals 13 residues. The CDR3 bases are TGTGCCAGCAACGAGTATTCGAGCACTGGAGCTTTCTTT. Translating gives CASNEYSSTGAFF.

This clonotype was observed at least ten times. At one end, the junction sequence differs from germline, possibly due to a read error. This sequence joins TRBV18 and TRBJ1-4; TRBD1 might be the D (6 bases). Germline V CDR1 and CDR2: KGHSH, LQKENI. The CDR3 consists of 14 residues. The CDR3 bases are TGTGCCAGCTCACCGGACAGCACTACTGAAAAACTGTTTTTT. Protein: CASSPDSTTEKLFF. Filled out from reference TRBV18 and TRBJ1-4, the complete variable domain reads NAGVMQNPRHLVRRRGQEARLRCSPMKGHSHVYWYRQLPEEGLKFMVYLQKENIIDESGMPKERFSAEFPKEGPSILRIQQVVRGDSAAYFCASSPDSTTEKLFFGSGTQLSVL.

This clonotype was observed a handful of times. The V and J genes are TRBV19 and TRBJ2-1; the D is unclear. The germline V gene has CDR1 LNHDA and CDR2 SQIVND (reference sequence). Trimming took 3 bases from V and 0 from J, leaving 12 bases between them. CDR3 size: 16 residues. CDR3 sequence reads: CASSMSRQSSYNEQFF. CDR3 nucleotides: TGTGCCAGTAGTATGAGCCGTCAGAGCTCCTACAATGAGCAGTTCTTC.

This clonotype was observed many times. The chain employs TRBV12-3 or TRBV12-4 and TRBJ1-1; D not certain. Trimming took off 6 bases at V and 7 bases at J, with 18 bases between the two ends. CDR3 length: 14 amino acids. The CDR3 here is CASSLGPGGLEAFF. The CDR3 DNA is TGTGCCAGCAGCCTTGGACCCGGAGGGCTTGAAGCTTTCTTT.

This clonotype was detected a few times. This chain joins TRBV9 and TRBJ2-2; D gene uncertain. Trimming left V 0 bases short and J 7 bases short, with 1 base between. The CDR3 is 11 amino acids. From germline, CDR1 is SGDLS and CDR2 YYNGEE. The CDR3: CASSVDGELFF. The CDR3 bases are TGTGCCAGCAGCGTAGACGGGGAGCTGTTTTTT.

This clonotype appeared a few times. The J gene is TRBJ2-1, the V gene TRBV20-1; D unclear. Germline CDR1 DFQATT, CDR2 SNEGSKA (reference sequence). Trimming removed 8 bases at V and 0 bases at J, with 14 bases between. The CDR3 loop spans 14 amino acids. The CDR3 nucleotides are TGCAGTCCCGGCCCACGGAGCTCCTACAATGAGCAGTTCTTC. Its translation is CSPGPRSSYNEQFF.

V and J are TRBV3-1 and TRBJ2-2; TRBD2 might be the D (6 bases). The CDR3 is 17 amino acids. Between the trimmed V and J ends, which lost 1 base and 0 bases, there was a span of 12 bases. The V gene's germline CDR1 is LGHDT and CDR2 YNNKEL (reference sequence). CDR3 residues: CASSQGMVAANTGELFF. The DNA for the CDR3 is TGTGCCAGCAGCCAAGGAATGGTAGCGGCGAACACCGGGGAGCTGTTTTTT.

The rearrangement links TRBV9 to TRBJ2-7; 8 bases line up with TRBD2. Germline loops: CDR1 SGDLS, CDR2 YYNGEE. CDR3 size: 13 residues. The junction had 6 bases not matched to a gene; V was cut back by 3 bases and J by 7 bases. The CDR3 coding sequence is TGTGCCAGCAGCGCCGCGGGGGGTGGAGAGCAGTACTTC. This encodes CASSAAGGGEQYF.

This clonotype was recorded a few times. V is TRBV7-2 and J is TRBJ2-1; TRBD1 is a possible D gene (6 bases). Per germline, CDR1 SGHTA and CDR2 FQGNSA. Trimming took off 6 bases at V and 9 bases at J, with 18 bases between the two ends. The CDR3 loop spans 14 amino acids. CDR3 amino acids: CASSYSTGWGEQFF. CDR3 nucleotides: TGTGCCAGCAGTTATTCTACAGGGTGGGGTGAGCAGTTCTTC.

The sample holds many counts of this clonotype. The chain joins TRBV20-1 to TRBJ2-7; 7 bases fit TRBD1. Germline CDR1 DFQATT, CDR2 SNEGSKA (reference sequence). The CDR3 totals 14 residues. V lost 5 bases to trimming and J lost 2 bases; unmatched junction nucleotides: 9. CDR3 in DNA: TGCAGTGCTGCTGCCGGGACAGAACCCTACGAGCAGTACTTC. Its translation is CSAAAGTEPYEQYF.

This clonotype was recorded a few times. A read error is possible here, since a much larger clone lies one base away. The rearrangement uses TRBV7-3 and TRBJ2-1; a possible D gene is TRBD2 (5 bases). This CDR3 contains 13 residues. The germline CDR1 and CDR2 sequences are SGHTA and FQGTGA. The CDR3 nucleotides are TGTGCCAGCAGCTTATTCGAGGGCAATGAGCGGTTCTTC. Translation: CASSLFEGNERFF.

The chain links TRBV3-1 to TRBJ2-2; D uncertain. This CDR3 contains 13 residues. The V gene's germline CDR1 is LGHDT and CDR2 YNNKEL (reference sequence). Trimming removed 1 base from V and 10 bases from J, with 10 bases in between. Here the CDR3 reads CASSQGSGKELFF. The CDR3 DNA is TGTGCCAGCAGCCAAGGATCTGGAAAGGAGCTGTTTTTT.

Many counts were recorded for this clonotype. The rearrangement links TRBV6-1 to TRBJ2-3, with D tentatively TRBD2 (6 bases). The CDR3 runs to 16 residues. V shed 1 base and J shed 4 bases, with 15 bases lying between them. Germline V CDR1 and CDR2: MNHNS, SASEGT. CDR3 bases: TGTGCCAGCAGTGAAGTCACGCGGGGTTTCGCAGATACGCAGTATTTT. Translation: CASSEVTRGFADTQYF.

This clonotype was detected ten times or more. The J gene is TRBJ2-7, the V gene TRBV20-1; a possible D gene is TRBD2 (6 bases). Trimming took 5 bases from V and 0 from J, leaving 11 bases between them. Germline V lookup: CDR1 DFQATT, CDR2 SNEGSKA (reference sequence). The CDR3 consists of 13 residues. This chain's CDR3 is CSAPGTLSYEQYF. CDR3 coding DNA: TGCAGTGCTCCCGGGACTCTCTCCTACGAGCAGTACTTC.

In its sample, this clonotype was seen many times. Mismatch with germline at one junction end may stem from a read error. The chain has TRBV15 and TRBJ2-5; D is unresolved. Germline CDR1 is LNHNV and CDR2 is YYDKDF (reference sequence). The CDR3 has 14 residues. Written as DNA, the CDR3 is TGTGCCACCAGCGGTCCAAATAACCAAGGGACCCAGTACTTC. Its translation: CATSGPNNQGTQYF. Full variable domain (rest looked up from reference TRBV15 and TRBJ2-5): DAMVIQNPRYQVTQFGKPVTLSCSQTLNHNVMYWYQQKSSQAPKLLFHYYDKDFNNEADTPDNFQSRRPNTSFCFLDIRSPGLGDTAMYLCATSGPNNQGTQYFGPGTRLLVL.

This clonotype appeared many times. The V call is TRBV29-1, the J call TRBJ2-7, with TRBD1 matching 8 bases. Germline assignment: CDR1 SQVTM and CDR2 ANQGSEA. The CDR3 has 13 amino acids. The ends lost 6 bases at V and 5 bases at J; junction bases unmatched: 9. CDR3 coding DNA: TGCAGCGTCCTCGGACAGGGAAGGCACGAGCAGTACTTC. As protein: CSVLGQGRHEQYF.

The chain employs TRBV7-3 and TRBJ2-3; either TRBD1 or TRBD2 may supply D (5 bases each). The CDR3 is made up of 15 amino acids. CDR1 is SGHTA and CDR2 is FQGTGA in the germline V gene. V lost 2 bases, J lost 6 bases, and 15 bases lay in between. This CDR3 reads CASSLGGWGSDTQYF. The DNA of the CDR3 is TGTGCCAGCAGCTTAGGGGGTTGGGGGTCCGATACGCAGTATTTT.

This clonotype was observed many times. CDR3 protein: CASVVNTIYF. The CDR3 DNA is TGTGCCAGCGTGGTCAACACCATATATTTT. V usage is TRBV2 and J usage is TRBJ1-3, with no clear D. The CDR3 loop spans 10 amino acids. Germline CDR1 and CDR2: SNHLY and FYNNEI. V lost 8 bases to trimming and J lost 7 bases, with 6 bases between them. Using reference TRBV2 and TRBJ1-3 for the parts outside the CDR3, the full variable domain is EPEVTQTPSHQVTQMGQEVILRCVPISNHLYFYWYRQILGQKVEFLVSFYNNEISEKSEIFDDQFSVERPDGSNFTLKIRSTKLEDSAMYFCASVVNTIYFGEGSWLTVV.

V is TRBV5-4 and J is TRBJ2-5, with D perhaps assigned TRBD1 or TRBD2 (5 bases each). Germline loops: CDR1 SGHNT, CDR2 YYREEE (reference sequence). The CDR3 is made up of 14 amino acids. V shed 1 base and J shed 3 bases, with 10 bases lying between them. CDR3 bases: TGTGCCAGCAGCTTGTATGGGACCGAAGAGACCCAGTACTTC. Translating gives CASSLYGTEETQYF.